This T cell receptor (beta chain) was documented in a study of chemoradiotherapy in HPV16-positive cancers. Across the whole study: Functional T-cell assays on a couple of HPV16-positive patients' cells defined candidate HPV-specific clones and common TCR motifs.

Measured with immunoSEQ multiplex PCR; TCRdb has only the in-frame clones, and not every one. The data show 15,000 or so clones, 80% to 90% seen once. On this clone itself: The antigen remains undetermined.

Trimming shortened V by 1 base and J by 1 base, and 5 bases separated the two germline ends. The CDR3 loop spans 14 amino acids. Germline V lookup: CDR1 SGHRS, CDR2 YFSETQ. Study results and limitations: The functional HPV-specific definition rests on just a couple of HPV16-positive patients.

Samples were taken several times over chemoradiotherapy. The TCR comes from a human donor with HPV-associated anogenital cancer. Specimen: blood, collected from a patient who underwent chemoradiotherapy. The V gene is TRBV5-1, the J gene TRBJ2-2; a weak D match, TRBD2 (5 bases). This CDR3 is CASSLSGNTGELFF. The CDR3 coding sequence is TGCGCCAGCAGCTTGAGCGGGAACACCGGGGAGCTGTTTTTT.